This entry features one T cell receptor (beta chain) sequence. Its matching antigen is unknown. This entry belongs to a study of T cells in Graves' hyperthyroidism and ophthalmopathy. Overall study results and limits: Ophthalmopathy was model-predicted a median about 6.7 months pre-onset. Most clonotypes expanded in the thyroid (above 0.001) were also present in blood.

Germline assignment: CDR1 SGHVS and CDR2 FNYEAQ. The length of the CDR3 is 14 residues. V was cut by 9 bases and J by 2 bases, with 17 bases left in between. RNA transcripts gave rise to amplified TCR beta CDR3 regions. The primer set for the first-round RT-PCR of the TCR CDR3 was HTBI. TCRdb re-derived calls from the multiplex PCR reads in MiXCR, one entry per CDR3 protein. Of 600,000 to 700,000 distinct CDR3 sequences in the sample, about 45% are singletons; the top ten hold approximately 6.8%. The source of this sequence is an adult man with Graves' disease, either hyperthyroidism or ophthalmopathy (not recorded which). The V gene is TRBV7-6, the J gene TRBJ2-7; D possibly corresponds to TRBD1 (9 bases). Specimen: peripheral blood or thyroid tissue (not recorded which). This CDR3 is CASSGTGFTYEQYF. The DNA of the CDR3 is TGTGCCAGTAGCGGGACAGGGTTCACCTACGAGCAGTACTTC. The full variable domain, with the rest looked up from reference TRBV7-6 and TRBJ2-7, is GAGVSQSPRYKVTKRGQDVALRCDPISGHVSLYWYRQALGQGPEFLTYFNYEAQQDKSGLPNDRFSAERPEGSISTLTIQRTEQRDSAMYRCASSGTGFTYEQYFGPGTRLTVT.